The rows below give T cell receptor beta chains drawn from one sample of a study of Ad26.COV2.S vaccination and SARS-CoV-2 variants. Assay: immunoSEQ multiplex PCR; the TCRdb copy retains only in-frame clones and omits some. The table includes some 340,000 clones, about 82% detected once. Source: peripheral blood, taken in a trial of Ad26.COV2.S vaccine versus placebo. The receptors originated from a person between 18 and 59 years old who received the Ad26.COV2.S COVID-19 vaccine or a placebo. CDR3s leave out the opening cysteine and the closing phenylalanine or tryptophan. Each record gives: V gene, J gene, CDR3 protein.

V gene: TRBV7-2
J gene: TRBJ2-5
CDR3 protein: ASSLFQGLHQETQY

V gene: TRBV28
J gene: TRBJ2-7
CDR3 protein: ASSSAGGLADYEQY

V gene: TRBV6-5
J gene: TRBJ1-2
CDR3 protein: ASSYGGSRGYT

V gene: TRBV2
J gene: TRBJ2-7
CDR3 protein: ASSADKFRGEQY

V gene: TRBV9
J gene: TRBJ2-5
CDR3 protein: ASSVGAGAPGQETQY

V gene: TRBV2
J gene: TRBJ2-5
CDR3 protein: ASSEGFLGFEETQY

V gene: TRBV6-6
J gene: TRBJ1-2
CDR3 protein: ASRAALDRGLKGYT

V gene: TRBV27
J gene: TRBJ2-2
CDR3 protein: ASSLRGRDTGELF

V gene: TRBV20-1
J gene: TRBJ1-2
CDR3 protein: SASDGYNYGYT

V gene: TRBV3-1/TRBV3-2
J gene: TRBJ1-2
CDR3 protein: ASSQESAGTYGYT

V gene: TRBV6-5
J gene: TRBJ1-4
CDR3 protein: ASSFWSGAVEKLF

V gene: TRBV3-1/TRBV3-2
J gene: TRBJ2-6
CDR3 protein: ASSSWTDSGANVLT

V gene: TRBV27
J gene: TRBJ1-5
CDR3 protein: ASSSQFGQPQH

V gene: TRBV30
J gene: TRBJ1-4
CDR3 protein: AWSVKTGSNEKLF

V gene: TRBV7-2
J gene: TRBJ1-2
CDR3 protein: ASSLAGQLNYGYT

V gene: TRBV14
J gene: TRBJ1-2
CDR3 protein: ASSKDRVYGYT

V gene: TRBV19
J gene: TRBJ1-2
CDR3 protein: ASTRGSGYT

V gene: TRBV6-5
J gene: TRBJ1-1
CDR3 protein: ASSTLTLRAEAF

V gene: TRBV7-9
J gene: TRBJ1-2
CDR3 protein: ASSLGGTGSYT

V gene: TRBV5-4
J gene: TRBJ1-2
CDR3 protein: ASSPEQGAYGYT

V gene: TRBV9
J gene: TRBJ2-3
CDR3 protein: ASSSRTGVTDTQY

V gene: TRBV5-1
J gene: TRBJ1-2
CDR3 protein: ASSLEAGLGT

V gene: TRBV5-6
J gene: TRBJ1-1
CDR3 protein: ASSFWGLQASRGAF

V gene: TRBV6-5
J gene: TRBJ2-7
CDR3 protein: ASSSPQGGREQY

V gene: TRBV5-5
J gene: TRBJ1-1
CDR3 protein: ASSYDRAEAF

V gene: TRBV5-5
J gene: TRBJ2-1
CDR3 protein: ASSGGGIGLAREQF

V gene: TRBV6-5
J gene: TRBJ1-4
CDR3 protein: ASRLQGIPNEKLF

V gene: TRBV7-2
J gene: TRBJ2-7
CDR3 protein: ASSVSYEQY

V gene: TRBV2
J gene: TRBJ2-7
CDR3 protein: ASTPGQGRGSYEQY

V gene: TRBV6-5
J gene: TRBJ2-1
CDR3 protein: ASSLLAGAYYNEQF

V gene: TRBV29-1
J gene: TRBJ2-3
CDR3 protein: SVGQGSTDTQY